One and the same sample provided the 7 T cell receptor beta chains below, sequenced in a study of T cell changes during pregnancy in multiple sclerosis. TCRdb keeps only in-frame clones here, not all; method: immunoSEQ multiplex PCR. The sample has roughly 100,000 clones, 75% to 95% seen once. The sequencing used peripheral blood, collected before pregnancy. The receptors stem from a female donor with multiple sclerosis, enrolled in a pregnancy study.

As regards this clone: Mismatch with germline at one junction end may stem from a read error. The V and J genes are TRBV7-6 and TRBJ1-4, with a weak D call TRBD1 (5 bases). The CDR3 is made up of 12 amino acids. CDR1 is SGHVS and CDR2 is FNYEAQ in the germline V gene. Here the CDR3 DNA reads TGTGCCAGCATTCTTACACCGGGCAGGGTAGTTTTT. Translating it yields CASILTPGRVVF.

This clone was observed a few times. The CDR3 nucleotides read TGTGCCATCAGTGAGTCACAGGGCGATGACTACACCTTC. It is translated as CAISESQGDDYTF. This sequence joins TRBV10-3 and TRBJ1-2; TRBD1 might be the D (6 bases). Germline V gene lookup returns CDR1 ENHRY and CDR2 SYGVKD. V lost 0 bases and J lost 10, with 12 bases in between. The length of the CDR3 is 13 residues.

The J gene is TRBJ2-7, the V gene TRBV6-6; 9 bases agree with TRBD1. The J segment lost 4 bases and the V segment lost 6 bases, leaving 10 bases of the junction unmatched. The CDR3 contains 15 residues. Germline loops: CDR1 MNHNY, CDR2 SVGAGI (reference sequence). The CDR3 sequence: CASSSGQGIRYEQYF. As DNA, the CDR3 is TGTGCCAGCAGCTCGGGACAGGGAATAAGGTACGAGCAGTACTTC.

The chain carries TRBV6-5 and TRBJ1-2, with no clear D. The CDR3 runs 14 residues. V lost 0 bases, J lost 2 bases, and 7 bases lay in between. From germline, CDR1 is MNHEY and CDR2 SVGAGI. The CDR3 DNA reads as TGTGCCAGCAGTTACTCGACGGGGAACTATGGCTACACCTTC. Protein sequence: CASSYSTGNYGYTF.

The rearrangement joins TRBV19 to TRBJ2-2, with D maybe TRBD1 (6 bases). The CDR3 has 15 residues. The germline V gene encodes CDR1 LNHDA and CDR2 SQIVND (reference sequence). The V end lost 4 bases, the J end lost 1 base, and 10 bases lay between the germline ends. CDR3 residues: CASSRRTENTGELFF. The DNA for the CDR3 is TGTGCCAGTAGTAGGAGGACAGAGAACACCGGGGAGCTGTTTTTT. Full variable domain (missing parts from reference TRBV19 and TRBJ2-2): DGGITQSPKYLFRKEGQNVTLSCEQNLNHDAMYWYRQDPGQGLRLIYYSQIVNDFQKGDIAEGYSVSREKKESFPLTVTSAQKNPTAFYLCASSRRTENTGELFFGEGSRLTVL.

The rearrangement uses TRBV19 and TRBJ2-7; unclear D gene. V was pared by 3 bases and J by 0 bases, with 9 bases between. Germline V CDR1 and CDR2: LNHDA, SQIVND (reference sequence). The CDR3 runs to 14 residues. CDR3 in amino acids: CASSIFVSSYEQYF. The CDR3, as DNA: TGTGCCAGTAGTATTTTTGTGAGCTCCTACGAGCAGTACTTC.

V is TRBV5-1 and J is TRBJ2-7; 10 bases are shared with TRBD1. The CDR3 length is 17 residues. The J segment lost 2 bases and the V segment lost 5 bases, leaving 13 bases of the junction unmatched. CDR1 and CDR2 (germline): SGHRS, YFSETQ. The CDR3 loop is CASSTGQGISPTYEQYF. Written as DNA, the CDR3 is TGCGCCAGCAGTACGGGACAGGGGATTAGTCCTACCTACGAGCAGTACTTC.